These 10 T cell receptor beta chains were all obtained from the same sample, sequenced in a study of T cells in Graves' hyperthyroidism and ophthalmopathy. The investigators amplified TCR beta CDR3 regions from RNA transcripts. Carried out on the TCR CDR3, a first-round RT-PCR used the HTBI primer set. TCRdb re-called the multiplex PCR reads through MiXCR, storing one row per CDR3 protein. The sample holds 600,000 to 700,000 distinct CDR3 sequences, 14% to 15% seen once. Material for sequencing was blood. The receptors shown here come from a woman in her thirties or forties with Graves' ophthalmopathy.

This clonotype was seen at least ten times. The chain links TRBV5-1 to TRBJ1-1; D gene unclear. Trimming stripped 0 bases from V and 0 bases from J, with 9 bases between. This CDR3 spans 15 amino acids. From germline, CDR1 is SGHRS and CDR2 YFSETQ. DNA for the CDR3: TGCGCCAGCAGCTTGGCCTCTGTCGTGAACACTGAAGCTTTCTTT. As protein: CASSLASVVNTEAFF.

At least ten counts were recorded for this clonotype. The chain is built from TRBV12-5 and TRBJ1-1; 7 bases match TRBD1. V gave up 8 bases and J gave up 4 bases; unmatched junction bases: 10. The CDR3 has 14 residues. CDR1 and CDR2 (germline): LGHNT, FRNRAP. CDR3 nucleotide sequence: TGTGCTAGTACAATACCGGGACAGACCACTGAAGCTTTCTTT. Its translation: CASTIPGQTTEAFF.

The table lists this clonotype with many counts. This chain's CDR3 is CSVTPGLETYEQYF. Here the CDR3 DNA reads TGCAGCGTTACTCCGGGACTAGAAACCTACGAGCAGTACTTC. The V call is TRBV29-1, the J call TRBJ2-7; 8 nucleotides align to TRBD2. Germline trimming cut 5 bases from V and 2 bases from J; bases unmatched to any gene: 8. The germline CDR1 and CDR2 sequences are SQVTM and ANQGSEA. The CDR3 sequence is 14 residues long.

This clonotype was recorded at least ten times. The chain has TRBV28 and TRBJ1-1; D gene uncertain. The V gene's germline CDR1 is MDHEN and CDR2 SYDVKM. CDR3 length: 13 residues. Trimming took off 5 bases at V and 4 bases at J, with 11 bases between the two ends. In DNA form, the CDR3 reads TGTGCCAGCAGTAGTCACACCCGCACTGAAGCTTTCTTT. Translated, it gives CASSSHTRTEAFF. The whole variable domain, remainder taken from reference TRBV28 and TRBJ1-1, is DVKVTQSSRYLVKRTGEKVFLECVQDMDHENMFWYRQDPGLGLRLIYFSYDVKMKEKGDIPEGYSVSREKKERFSLILESASTNQTSMYLCASSSHTRTEAFFGQGTRLTVV.

This clonotype came up many times. The chain has TRBV12-3 or TRBV12-4 and TRBJ2-5; 11 bases match TRBD2. The CDR3 loop spans 16 amino acids. J was trimmed by 1 base and V by 1 base; bases with no gene match: 2. In DNA form, the CDR3 reads TGTGCCAGCAGTTTAGGGCTAGCGGGAGGCCAAGAGACCCAGTACTTC. This gives the protein CASSLGLAGGQETQYF.

The V and J genes are TRBV6-5 and TRBJ1-1, with D tentatively TRBD1 (5 bases). Per germline, CDR1 MNHEY and CDR2 SVGAGI. The CDR3 consists of 15 residues. The CDR3 sequence: CASRWDAAPNTEAFF. DNA for the CDR3: TGTGCTAGCCGTTGGGACGCCGCACCGAACACTGAAGCTTTCTTT.

In regard to this clonotype: Being one base from a much bigger clone, this may be a read error. This chain connects TRBV30 to TRBJ2-7, with 7 bases aligning to TRBD1. Looked up from germline, CDR1 is GTSNPN and CDR2 is SVGIG (reference sequence). The CDR3 is 13 amino acids. The CDR3 sequence: CASEAGGINEQHF. In nucleotides, the CDR3 is TGTGCCTCGGAGGCAGGGGGTATCAACGAGCAGCACTTC.

This clonotype was seen at least ten times. This rearrangement joins TRBV24-1 to TRBJ1-5, with D unresolved. The CDR3 runs to 13 residues. Per the germline V gene, CDR1 is KGHDR and CDR2 is SFDVKD. V shed 1 base and J shed 11 bases, with 11 bases lying between them. CDR3 amino acids: CATSDFSGSSQHF. CDR3 DNA sequence: TGTGCCACCAGTGATTTTTCGGGGTCGTCCCAGCATTTT.

In its sample, this clonotype was seen many times. The chain carries TRBV27 and TRBJ1-1; 10 nucleotides match TRBD1. This CDR3 region has 14 residues. V shed 5 bases, J shed 5 bases, and the junction held 5 bases outside the gene matches. Germline V gene lookup returns CDR1 MNHEY and CDR2 SMNVEV (reference sequence). The chain's CDR3 is CASSTGTGVTEAFF. The CDR3 coding sequence is TGTGCCAGCAGTACCGGGACAGGGGTAACTGAAGCTTTCTTT.

This clonotype was observed a few times. This chain uses TRBV20-1 with TRBJ2-1, with 12 bases fitting TRBD2. Germline loops: CDR1 DFQATT, CDR2 SNEGSKA (reference sequence). CDR3 length: 17 residues. Unmatched junction bases numbered 5, after V lost 1 base and J lost 1 base. CDR3 in amino acids: CSARVTSGRLSYNEQFF. The DNA for the CDR3 is TGCAGTGCTAGAGTAACTAGCGGGAGGCTTTCCTACAATGAGCAGTTCTTC.